The 18 T cell receptor beta chains given below trace back to one sample, sequenced in a study of OX40 agonist ivuxolimab in advanced cancers. Produced via immunoSEQ multiplex PCR; TCRdb's table is partial and in-frame only. The table includes 75,000 to 90,000 clones, about 89% detected once. Here the sequenced sample was CD4+ or CD8+ T cells sorted from blood, taken in a trial of the OX40 agonist ivuxolimab. The origin of the receptors is an adult with an advanced solid tumor such as melanoma, head and neck, liver or kidney cancer.

This chain links TRBV10-3 with TRBJ1-1; TRBD1 matches at 7 bases. V gave up 2 bases and J gave up 10 bases; unmatched junction bases: 1. Per the germline V gene, CDR1 is ENHRY and CDR2 is SYGVKD. CDR3 length: 11 residues. The CDR3: CAISEDRVAFF. The CDR3 DNA follows: TGTGCCATCAGTGAGGACAGGGTAGCTTTCTTT.

The chain recombines TRBV28 with TRBJ2-7; 9 nucleotides match TRBD2. J was trimmed by 3 bases and V by 3 bases; bases with no gene match: 3. Germline values: CDR1 MDHEN, CDR2 SYDVKM. CDR3 size: 14 residues. The DNA for the CDR3 is TGTGCCAGCAGTTTGCCTAGCGGGATCTACGAGCAGTACTTC. Residues: CASSLPSGIYEQYF.

This chain uses TRBV5-4 with TRBJ2-4, with D tentatively TRBD2 (6 bases). Germline V gene data show CDR1 as SGHNT and CDR2 as YYREEE (reference sequence). V was shortened by 4 bases and J by 9 bases, with 17 bases between the two germline ends. The CDR3 spans 14 residues. CDR3 loop: CASSASGQGGIQYF. CDR3 nucleotides: TGTGCCAGCAGCGCGTCGGGGCAGGGAGGCATTCAGTACTTC. Drawing the rest from reference TRBV5-4 and TRBJ2-4, the complete variable domain is ETGVTQSPTHLIKTRGQQVTLRCSSQSGHNTVSWYQQALGQGPQFIFQYYREEENGRGNFPPRFSGLQFPNYSSELNVNALELDDSALYLCASSASGQGGIQYFGAGTRLSVL.

The chain has TRBV28 and TRBJ2-5; D uncertain. The CDR3 totals 14 residues. V was shortened by 5 bases and J by 5 bases, with 15 bases between the two germline ends. Germline loops: CDR1 MDHEN, CDR2 SYDVKM. The CDR3 loop is CASSARRAGETQYF. CDR3 nucleotides: TGTGCCAGCAGTGCCCGACGGGCTGGGGAGACCCAGTACTTC.

V and J are TRBV28 and TRBJ2-7, with TRBD2 as a possible D gene (6 bases). Trimming removed 2 bases from V and 4 bases from J, with 15 bases in between. CDR3 length: 15 amino acids. Looked up from germline, CDR1 is MDHEN and CDR2 is SYDVKM. CDR3 DNA: TGTGCCAGCAGTTTAAGTTCTAGCGTACGTTACGAGCAGTACTTC. Residues: CASSLSSSVRYEQYF.

The CDR3 loop reads CASSPRGTRSALQFF. The CDR3 DNA is TGTGCCAGCAGCCCTCGGGGGACCCGTTCGGCCTTGCAGTTCTTC. The V call is TRBV5-6, the J call TRBJ2-1; maybe TRBD2 (6 bases). Trimming took 4 bases from V and 12 from J, leaving 23 bases between them. CDR1 SGHDT and CDR2 YYEEEE come from the germline V gene. The CDR3 sequence is 15 residues long.

The chain combines TRBV5-1 with TRBJ1-1; the match to TRBD1 covers 8 bases. The junction had 4 bases not matched to a gene; V was cut back by 4 bases and J by 2 bases. The CDR3 is made up of 14 amino acids. Per germline, CDR1 SGHRS and CDR2 YFSETQ. The CDR3 DNA reads TGCGCCAGCAGCCCGGACAGGGTAAACACTGAAGCTTTCTTT. Translated, it gives CASSPDRVNTEAFF.

The J gene is TRBJ2-7, the V gene TRBV5-1, with no clear D. Germline V gene lookup returns CDR1 SGHRS and CDR2 YFSETQ. The CDR3 covers 14 residues. Trimming shortened V by 2 bases and J by 1 base, and 10 bases separated the two germline ends. The CDR3 region has the DNA TGCGCCAGCAGCTTAGCACAGAGATCCTACGAGCAGTACTTC. Residues: CASSLAQRSYEQYF.

This clone was detected many times. The chain has TRBV7-9 and TRBJ2-5; the D gene is possibly TRBD1 (6 bases). Germline V gene data show CDR1 as SEHNR and CDR2 as FQNEAQ (reference sequence). Deletions cut 5 bases from V and 2 bases from J, with 15 bases between. There are 15 residues in the CDR3. Here the CDR3 reads CASSPEWTDQETQYF. The CDR3 DNA sequence: TGTGCCAGCAGCCCCGAATGGACAGATCAAGAGACCCAGTACTTC.

This clone was seen more than once but under ten times. The chain joins TRBV2 to TRBJ1-3; D not certain. Germline CDR1 and CDR2: SNHLY and FYNNEI. CDR3 length: 13 residues. Between the trimmed V and J ends, which lost 8 bases and 4 bases, there was a span of 12 bases. In DNA, the CDR3 is TGTGCCAGCTCCTTTGGCCTCGGAAACACCATATATTTT. This gives the protein CASSFGLGNTIYF.

Notes on this clone: Other DNA sequences in this sample translate to the same CDR3. The rearrangement uses TRBV28 and TRBJ2-6; possibly TRBD2 for D (5 bases). Germline loops: CDR1 MDHEN, CDR2 SYDVKM. V was shortened by 3 bases and J by 2 bases, with 8 bases between the two germline ends. The CDR3 loop spans 15 amino acids. The CDR3 is CASSFEGAGANVLTF. The DNA of the CDR3 is TGTGCCAGCAGTTTCGAGGGTGCTGGGGCCAACGTCCTGACTTTC.

The V call is TRBV10-3, the J call TRBJ2-3; 11 positions match TRBD2. The CDR3 has 14 residues. CDR1 is ENHRY, CDR2 SYGVKD, per germline. The V and J ends lost 3 bases and 6 bases, in that order; junction bases with no gene match: 2. CDR3 nucleotides: TGTGCCATCAGTGACGCTAGCGGGGGGGATACGCAGTATTTT. Protein product: CAISDASGGDTQYF.

The CDR3 protein is CASSLDQEGYNEQFF. CDR3 sequence (DNA): TGTGCCAGCAGCTTAGATCAAGAAGGTTACAATGAGCAGTTCTTC. V usage is TRBV11-3 and J usage is TRBJ2-1; D is uncertain. From germline, CDR1 is SGHNT and CDR2 YENEEA. CDR3 size: 15 residues. V lost 0 bases to trimming and J lost 4 bases, with 10 bases between them. Based on the CDR3 plus reference TRBV11-3 and TRBJ2-1, the full variable domain is EAGVVQSPRYKIIEKKQPVAFWCNPISGHNTLYWYLQNLGQGPELLIRYENEEAVDDSQLPKDRFSAERLKGVDSTLKIQPAELGDSAVYLCASSLDQEGYNEQFFGPGTRLTVL.

V is TRBV5-1 and J is TRBJ2-3; possibly TRBD2 for D (6 bases). V was trimmed by 0 bases and J by 3 bases, leaving 11 bases between them. The CDR3 is 15 residues long. Germline V gene data show CDR1 as SGHRS and CDR2 as YFSETQ. The CDR3 DNA is TGCGCCAGCAGCTTGGTCACCCGGGAGACAGATACGCAGTATTTT. This encodes CASSLVTRETDTQYF.

The genes are TRBV9 and TRBJ2-7; TRBD2 is a possible D gene (6 bases). V lost 0 bases and J lost 2, with 12 bases in between. Per germline, CDR1 SGDLS and CDR2 YYNGEE. The CDR3 covers 15 residues. In DNA, the CDR3 is TGTGCCAGCAGCGTAGGAATAGCGGCTACCTACGAGCAGTACTTC. This gives the protein CASSVGIAATYEQYF. Supplemented by reference TRBV9 and TRBJ2-7, the full variable domain reads DSGVTQTPKHLITATGQRVTLRCSPRSGDLSVYWYQQSLDQGLQFLIQYYNGEERAKGNILERFSAQQFPDLHSELNLSSLELGDSALYFCASSVGIAATYEQYFGPGTRLTVT.

CDR3 nucleotide sequence: TGCAGCGTTGGTCCAGGGGGGAGTTATGGCTACACCTTC. Translated, it gives CSVGPGGSYGYTF. This chain links TRBV29-1 with TRBJ1-2; TRBD1 aligns across 7 bases. CDR3 length: 13 amino acids. Trimming removed 4 bases from V and 5 bases from J; junction bases left unmatched: 7. Germline values: CDR1 SQVTM, CDR2 ANQGSEA.

The rearrangement uses TRBV18 and TRBJ2-1, with a possible D match to TRBD2 (7 bases). Germline V lookup: CDR1 KGHSH, CDR2 LQKENI. The CDR3 covers 15 residues. The V gene lost 6 bases and the J gene lost 2 bases, with 14 bases spanning the gap. The CDR3 loop is CASSGGGSAYNEQFF. CDR3 nucleotides: TGTGCCAGCTCGGGGGGCGGGAGCGCCTACAATGAGCAGTTCTTC.

This chain links TRBV14 with TRBJ2-3, with a possible D match to TRBD2 (7 bases). V lost 2 bases and J lost 2, with 14 bases in between. The CDR3 loop spans 16 amino acids. Germline CDR1 SGHDN, CDR2 FVKESK. The CDR3 region is CASSQNRRGLTDTQYF. The CDR3 DNA is TGTGCCAGCAGCCAAAACCGGCGGGGGCTCACAGATACGCAGTATTTT.